Listed here are 6 T cell receptor beta chains from one sample, sequenced in a study of blood T cell repertoires in COVID-19. The assay was immunoSEQ multiplex PCR, and TCRdb's table has in-frame clones only and misses some. The data show about 400,000 clones, with roughly nine tenths seen just once and under 2.5% held by the top ten. Sequencing used PBMCs or T cells enriched from blood (not recorded which). The origin of the receptors is a woman between 18 and 29 years old with acute COVID-19.

The chain uses TRBV6-5 and TRBJ1-2; D unresolved. The CDR3 is made up of 14 amino acids. The ends were cut back, 0 bases at V and 5 bases at J, with 10 bases in the middle. The germline V gene encodes CDR1 MNHEY and CDR2 SVGAGI. CDR3 in DNA: TGTGCCAGCAGTTACTCGAGACACAATTATGGCTACACCTTC. As protein: CASSYSRHNYGYTF.

The V and J genes are TRBV27 and TRBJ2-1; maybe TRBD1 (5 bases). Per germline, CDR1 MNHEY and CDR2 SMNVEV (reference sequence). Between the trimmed V and J ends, which lost 2 bases and 2 bases, there was a span of 10 bases. The CDR3 totals 15 residues. The CDR3 region is CASSLGAAPYNEQFF. The CDR3 nucleotides read TGTGCCAGCAGTTTAGGGGCCGCGCCCTACAATGAGCAGTTCTTC.

The chain recombines TRBV3-1 (or the pseudogene TRBV3-2) with TRBJ2-3; 11 nucleotides agree with TRBD2. The V segment lost 0 bases and the J segment 1 base; nucleotides outside the gene matches: 0. Germline V gene lookup returns CDR1 LGHDT and CDR2 YNNKEL (reference sequence). This CDR3 has 16 residues. The CDR3 here is CASSQELAGGTDTQYF. In DNA form, the CDR3 reads TGTGCCAGCAGCCAAGAACTAGCGGGGGGCACAGATACGCAGTATTTT.

The sample holds one count of this clone. The J gene is TRBJ2-2, the V gene TRBV9; D might be TRBD2 (6 bases). The CDR3 runs to 16 residues. V lost 2 bases and J lost 0, with 11 bases in between. In germline, CDR1 is SGDLS, CDR2 YYNGEE. The CDR3 loop reads CASSVEAGSNTGELFF. The CDR3 DNA is TGTGCCAGCAGCGTTGAAGCGGGCTCGAACACCGGGGAGCTGTTTTTT.

V gene TRBV28 combines with J gene TRBJ1-4, with 12 nucleotides matching TRBD1. The trim removed 5 bases at V and 7 bases at J, leaving 5 bases unmatched. CDR1 is MDHEN and CDR2 is SYDVKM in the germline V gene. This CDR3 is 15 amino acids long. Here the CDR3 reads CASSRPGQGAEKLFF. The CDR3 coding sequence is TGTGCCAGCAGTCGACCGGGACAGGGGGCTGAAAAACTGTTTTTT.

CDR3 coding DNA: TGTGCCAGCACCGGGGGGGGACAGCTCCAAGAGACCCAGTACTTC. It codes for CASTGGGQLQETQYF. This chain connects TRBV28 to TRBJ2-5, with TRBD2 as a possible D gene (8 bases). Trimming stripped 7 bases from V and 1 base from J, with 16 bases between. Germline CDR1 MDHEN, CDR2 SYDVKM. The length of the CDR3 is 15 residues.